Each of the 17 T cell receptor beta chains below was sequenced from the same sample in a study of cytomegalovirus exposure and HLA in healthy donors. Primers: 60 Vbeta forward and 13 Jbeta reverse. Assay: immunoSEQ multiplex PCR; the TCRdb copy retains only in-frame clones and omits some. The sample comprises 90,000 to 120,000 clones, approximately 77% of which are singletons, and roughly 13% rests with the top ten. Sequencing was performed on PBMCs. The source is a male donor in good health and CMV-seropositive.

This clone was detected only once. The rearrangement joins TRBV5-1 to TRBJ2-3; a weak D match, TRBD2 (7 bases). CDR1 and CDR2 from the germline V gene are SGHRS and YFSETQ. Trimming removed 4 bases from V and 0 bases from J, with 18 bases in between. The CDR3 extends over 17 amino acids. The CDR3: CASSQYRGGSSTDTQYF. CDR3 sequence (DNA): TGCGCCAGCAGCCAGTATAGGGGGGGATCGAGCACAGATACGCAGTATTTT.

This chain links TRBV7-6 with TRBJ2-1; no reliable D call. CDR1 and CDR2 (germline): SGHVS, FNYEAQ. The CDR3 covers 13 residues. The germline V and J ends were trimmed by 5 bases and 9 bases, with 14 bases remaining between them. CDR3 coding DNA: TGTGCCAGCAGCCATCTTTCCCTAGGTGAGCAGTTCTTC. It codes for CASSHLSLGEQFF.

This chain links TRBV5-1 with TRBJ2-6; weak D call: TRBD1 (5 bases). Germline V CDR1 and CDR2: SGHRS, YFSETQ. CDR3 length: 17 residues. Trimming cost V 1 base and J 0 bases, with 11 bases left between them. Written as DNA, the CDR3 is TGCGCCAGCAGCTTGAGGACAACGAACTCTGGGGCCAACGTCCTGACTTTC. It encodes CASSLRTTNSGANVLTF.

Notes on this clone: Other nucleotide sequences from this sample produce the same CDR3. This sequence joins TRBV6-5 and TRBJ1-1; no reliable D call. Germline values: CDR1 MNHEY, CDR2 SVGAGI. V shed 5 bases and J shed 1 base, with 5 bases lying between them. The CDR3 is 12 residues long. The chain's CDR3 is CASSRGNTEAFF. The CDR3 DNA reads as TGTGCCAGCAGTCGGGGGAACACTGAAGCTTTCTTT.

The chain uses TRBV19 and TRBJ2-5; weak D call: TRBD2 (5 bases). The CDR3 extends over 14 amino acids. Germline CDR1 and CDR2: LNHDA and SQIVND (reference sequence). The V and J ends lost 3 bases and 0 bases respectively, with 8 bases between them. In nucleotides, the CDR3 is TGTGCCAGTAGTATTAGGGAGTACCAAGAGACCCAGTACTTC. Translated: CASSIREYQETQYF.

This CDR3 is CASRGLGGQAGYTF. As DNA, the CDR3 is TGTGCCAGCAGGGGGTTAGGAGGACAGGCTGGCTACACCTTC. V is TRBV7-8 and J is TRBJ1-2, with TRBD1 matching 7 bases. The CDR3 is 14 residues long. Germline loops: CDR1 SGHVS, CDR2 FQNEAQ. V lost 6 bases and J lost 7; bases outside the gene matches: 11.

This chain links TRBV19 with TRBJ1-6; D not resolved. This CDR3 is built from 16 residues. V lost 5 bases to trimming and J lost 1 base, with 12 bases between them. CDR1 LNHDA and CDR2 SQIVND come from the germline V gene (reference sequence). CDR3 bases: TGTGCCAGTAGTGGGAGGGTGAGGTCCTATAATTCACCCCTCCACTTT. Its protein is CASSGRVRSYNSPLHF.

The chain combines TRBV4-3 with TRBJ2-1, with 10 bases that match TRBD2. This CDR3 comprises 15 residues. CDR1 and CDR2 from the germline V gene are LGHNA and YSLEER. Trimming at V came to 1 base and at J to 9 bases, leaving 6 bases not matched to a gene. The CDR3: CASSQGAGGPSEQFF. For the CDR3, the DNA is TGCGCCAGCAGCCAAGGAGCGGGGGGGCCTAGTGAGCAGTTCTTC.

The rearrangement links TRBV5-1 to TRBJ1-2, with 9 bases lining up with TRBD1. Germline CDR1 SGHRS, CDR2 YFSETQ. The ends lost 2 bases at V and 6 bases at J; junction bases unmatched: 5. The length of the CDR3 is 14 residues. Here the CDR3 DNA reads TGCGCCAGCAGCTTTACAGGGGGCGCGGATGGCTACACCTTC. It codes for CASSFTGGADGYTF.

This chain links TRBV2 with TRBJ2-1; D call uncertain. This CDR3 spans 15 amino acids. V was pared by 7 bases and J by 3 bases, with 16 bases between. Germline CDR1 and CDR2: SNHLY and FYNNEI. In nucleotides, the CDR3 is TGTGCCAGCACCCCTGAAGGTGGCGGCTACAATGAGCAGTTCTTC. It is translated as CASTPEGGGYNEQFF.

This clone was detected a few times. V is TRBV2 and J is TRBJ2-4, with D unclear. The germline V and J ends were trimmed by 2 bases and 0 bases, with 11 bases remaining between them. The CDR3 extends over 16 amino acids. Germline-derived CDR1 and CDR2 are SNHLY and FYNNEI. The CDR3 DNA sequence: TGTGCCAGCAGTGAACCTCTAAACCTAGCCAAAAACATTCAGTACTTC. This codes for CASSEPLNLAKNIQYF.

This chain joins TRBV7-8 and TRBJ1-5; D is unresolved. The germline CDR1 and CDR2 sequences are SGHVS and FQNEAQ. The CDR3 consists of 16 residues. The ends were cut back, 6 bases at V and 0 bases at J, with 15 bases in the middle. CDR3: CASSHFVPNSNQPQHF. The CDR3 DNA is TGTGCCAGCAGTCACTTTGTGCCTAATAGCAATCAGCCCCAGCATTTT.

J is TRBJ1-4 and V is TRBV19; the D gene is possibly TRBD1 (6 bases). Trimming took 5 bases from V and 5 from J, leaving 15 bases between them. The CDR3 length is 15 residues. CDR1 LNHDA and CDR2 SQIVND come from the germline V gene (reference sequence). The DNA of the CDR3 is TGTGCCAGTAGTCCCGGGGCCACAGGGAATGAAAAACTGTTTTTT. This sequence encodes CASSPGATGNEKLFF.

V and J are TRBV5-6 and TRBJ1-2, with 7 bases that match TRBD1. The V segment lost 4 bases and the J segment 4 bases; nucleotides outside the gene matches: 7. The CDR3 consists of 14 residues. Germline V gene data show CDR1 as SGHDT and CDR2 as YYEEEE. CDR3 coding DNA: TGTGCCAGCAGCCAGGGGGGCGGACCCTATGGCTACACCTTC. Encoded protein: CASSQGGGPYGYTF.

The genes are TRBV7-9 and TRBJ1-1; possibly TRBD1 for D (5 bases). The germline CDR1 and CDR2 sequences are SEHNR and FQNEAQ (reference sequence). V was pared by 2 bases and J by 7 bases, with 11 bases between. The CDR3 covers 13 residues. CDR3 in DNA: TGTGCCAGCAGCTTATTTACGGGGGGTGAAGCTTTCTTT. Protein: CASSLFTGGEAFF.

This clone showed up just a few times. This chain connects TRBV7-2 to TRBJ1-2; unclear D gene. Germline CDR1 reads SGHTA; CDR2 reads FQGNSA. The CDR3 sequence is 14 residues long. V lost 2 bases to trimming and J lost 5 bases, with 12 bases between them. The CDR3: CASSLTPTTYGYTF. The CDR3 DNA reads TGTGCCAGCAGCTTAACGCCGACGACATATGGCTACACCTTC.

This rearrangement joins TRBV6-5 to TRBJ1-5; 9 positions agree with TRBD1. CDR3 length: 16 residues. Germline V CDR1 and CDR2: MNHEY, SVGAGI. V was clipped by 4 bases and J by 4 bases; unmatched bases: 8. The CDR3 loop is CASSSKGTGNNQPQHF. For the CDR3, the DNA is TGTGCCAGCAGTTCGAAAGGGACAGGGAATAATCAGCCCCAGCATTTT.